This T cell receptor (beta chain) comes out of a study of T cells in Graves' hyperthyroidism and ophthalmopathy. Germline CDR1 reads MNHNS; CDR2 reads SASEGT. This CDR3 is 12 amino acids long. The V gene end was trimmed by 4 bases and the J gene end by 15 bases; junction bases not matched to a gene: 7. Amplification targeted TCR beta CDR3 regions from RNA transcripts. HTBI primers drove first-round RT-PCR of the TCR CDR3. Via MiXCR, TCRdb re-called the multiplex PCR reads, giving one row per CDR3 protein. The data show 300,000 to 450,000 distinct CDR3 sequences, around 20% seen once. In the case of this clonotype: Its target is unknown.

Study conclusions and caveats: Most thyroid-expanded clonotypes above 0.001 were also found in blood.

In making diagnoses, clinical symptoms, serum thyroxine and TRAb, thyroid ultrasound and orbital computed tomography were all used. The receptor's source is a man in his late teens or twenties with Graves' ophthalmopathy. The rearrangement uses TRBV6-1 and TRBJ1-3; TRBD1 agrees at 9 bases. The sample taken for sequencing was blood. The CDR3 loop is CASSAPGQGAYF. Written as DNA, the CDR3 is TGTGCCAGCAGTGCGCCGGGACAGGGAGCATATTTT.